Each of the 13 T cell receptor beta chains below was sequenced from the same sample in a study of T cell responses to AZD1222 COVID-19 vaccine. TCRdb keeps only in-frame clones here, not all; method: immunoSEQ multiplex PCR. The sample includes 180,000 or so clones, roughly 88% of them seen just once. Sequencing was performed on peripheral blood, taken on day 0 of AZD1222 vaccination. The receptors come from an adult in good health.

The V call is TRBV9, the J call TRBJ2-3, with 11 nucleotides matching TRBD2. Trimming removed 2 bases from V and 2 bases from J; junction bases left unmatched: 1. The CDR3 runs to 15 residues. Germline V gene lookup returns CDR1 SGDLS and CDR2 YYNGEE. The CDR3 spells CASSVGLAVTDTQYF. The CDR3 DNA reads TGTGCCAGCAGCGTGGGACTAGCGGTCACAGATACGCAGTATTTT. The whole variable domain, filled in from reference TRBV9 and TRBJ2-3, reads DSGVTQTPKHLITATGQRVTLRCSPRSGDLSVYWYQQSLDQGLQFLIQYYNGEERAKGNILERFSAQQFPDLHSELNLSSLELGDSALYFCASSVGLAVTDTQYFGPGTRLTVL.

This clone was seen many times. The rearrangement links TRBV15 to TRBJ2-3; D remains unclear. The V end was cut by 1 base, the J end by 2 bases, with 10 bases between. This CDR3 has 15 amino acids. Germline V gene lookup returns CDR1 LNHNV and CDR2 YYDKDF (reference sequence). The CDR3 sequence: CATSRVAGYTDTQYF. CDR3 in DNA: TGTGCCACCAGCAGAGTCGCAGGTTACACAGATACGCAGTATTTT.

This rearrangement joins TRBV5-1 to TRBJ2-2; possible D gene TRBD1, 6 bases. This CDR3 has 15 amino acids. Germline V lookup: CDR1 SGHRS, CDR2 YFSETQ. The ends were cut back, 5 bases at V and 3 bases at J, with 14 bases in the middle. This CDR3 reads CASRILPGDTGELFF. CDR3 nucleotide sequence: TGCGCCAGCAGAATCTTGCCAGGGGACACCGGGGAGCTGTTTTTT.

V usage is TRBV5-1 and J usage is TRBJ1-6; D not certain. The CDR3 sequence is 15 residues long. Germline-derived CDR1 and CDR2 are SGHRS and YFSETQ. Trimming shortened V by 1 base and J by 6 bases, and 11 bases separated the two germline ends. The CDR3: CASSLSDGANSPLHF. Written as DNA, the CDR3 is TGCGCCAGCAGCTTGTCCGACGGAGCTAATTCACCCCTCCACTTT.

This clone was counted once. The chain recombines TRBV7-9 with TRBJ1-4; D is uncertain. In germline, CDR1 is SEHNR, CDR2 FQNEAQ (reference sequence). CDR3 length equals 15 residues. The V end lost 5 bases, the J end lost 3 bases, and 13 bases lay between the germline ends. CDR3 DNA sequence: TGTGCCAGCAGCCCACCCCTTGAGTCTAATGAAAAACTGTTTTTT. Protein product: CASSPPLESNEKLFF.

V and J are TRBV27 and TRBJ2-7; tentative D call: TRBD2 (5 bases). The V end lost 3 bases, the J end lost 2 bases, and 8 bases lay between the germline ends. CDR1 and CDR2 from the germline V gene are MNHEY and SMNVEV (reference sequence). The CDR3 covers 13 residues. CDR3 nucleotides: TGTGCCAGCAGTTTTGTCGGGACCTACGAGCAGTACTTC. Translation gives CASSFVGTYEQYF.

This clone occurred once. This chain connects TRBV3-1 (or the pseudogene TRBV3-2) to TRBJ2-3, with D perhaps matching TRBD1 or TRBD2 (6 bases each). CDR1 is LGHDT, CDR2 YNNKEL, per germline (reference sequence). CDR3 size: 14 residues. Trimming stripped 3 bases from V and 3 bases from J, with 10 bases between. This CDR3 reads CASSQGGTTDTQYF. CDR3 nucleotide sequence: TGTGCCAGCAGCCAGGGGGGCACAACAGATACGCAGTATTTT.

The CDR3 DNA reads as TGTGCCAGCAGCTTAGCTGTGCCAGGGGATACCTACGAGCAGTACTTC. This sequence encodes CASSLAVPGDTYEQYF. The rearrangement joins TRBV7-6 to TRBJ2-7, with a possible D match to TRBD1 (6 bases). V lost 0 bases and J 2 bases, leaving 14 bases between the germline ends. Looked up from germline, CDR1 is SGHVS and CDR2 is FNYEAQ. The CDR3 runs to 16 residues.

The rearrangement links TRBV28 to TRBJ1-5, with a tentative D call TRBD1 (5 bases). CDR1 and CDR2 (germline): MDHEN, SYDVKM. There are 16 residues in the CDR3. V was pared by 2 bases and J by 0 bases, with 11 bases between. CDR3 in amino acids: CASSLAGVYSNQPQHF. The CDR3 nucleotides are TGTGCCAGCAGTTTAGCGGGGGTATATAGCAATCAGCCCCAGCATTTT.

J is TRBJ2-3 and V is TRBV9; either TRBD1 or TRBD2 may supply D (5 bases each). V was trimmed by 0 bases and J by 4 bases, leaving 9 bases between them. This CDR3 has 14 amino acids. From germline, CDR1 is SGDLS and CDR2 YYNGEE. The CDR3 here is CASSVDQGADTQYF. CDR3 nucleotide sequence: TGTGCCAGCAGCGTAGACCAGGGAGCAGATACGCAGTATTTT. The full variable domain, rest sourced from reference TRBV9 and TRBJ2-3, is DSGVTQTPKHLITATGQRVTLRCSPRSGDLSVYWYQQSLDQGLQFLIQYYNGEERAKGNILERFSAQQFPDLHSELNLSSLELGDSALYFCASSVDQGADTQYFGPGTRLTVL.

The V and J genes are TRBV28 and TRBJ1-4; 8 positions agree with TRBD1. The CDR3 runs to 14 residues. The J segment lost 7 bases and the V segment lost 5 bases, leaving 6 bases of the junction unmatched. Germline CDR1 and CDR2: MDHEN and SYDVKM. CDR3 sequence (DNA): TGTGCCAGCAGTGACAGGGGCCGAAGTGAAAAACTGTTTTTT. This codes for CASSDRGRSEKLFF.

This chain uses TRBV10-3 with TRBJ1-3; TRBD1 matches 7 bases. CDR1 and CDR2 from the germline V gene are ENHRY and SYGVKD. After removal of 10 bases from V and 3 bases from J, the junction contained 9 bases not matched to a gene. This CDR3 is built from 14 residues. The CDR3 DNA sequence: TGTGCCACTGCTACAGGGGCCGGTGGAAACACCATATATTTT. As protein: CATATGAGGNTIYF.

This sequence joins TRBV6-4 and TRBJ1-2, with 9 positions matching TRBD1. J gave up 8 bases and V 5 bases, and 9 bases lay outside the gene matches. The CDR3 extends over 14 amino acids. Germline CDR1 reads MRHNA; CDR2 reads SNTAGT. The CDR3 loop reads CASSPGTGNIGYTF. The DNA of the CDR3 is TGTGCCAGCAGTCCCGGGACAGGGAACATAGGCTACACCTTC.